Listed here are 11 T cell receptor beta chains from one sample, sequenced in a study of T cell responses to AZD1222 COVID-19 vaccine. Profiled with immunoSEQ multiplex PCR; TCRdb holds only in-frame clones, not every one. This table has under 150,000 clones, about 92% appearing once. This specimen was peripheral blood, taken 28 days after the second AZD1222 dose. The receptor source for this set is an adult who received the AZD1222 COVID-19 vaccine.

The V and J genes are TRBV28 and TRBJ2-7, with D perhaps TRBD1 or TRBD2 (5 bases each). Per germline, CDR1 MDHEN and CDR2 SYDVKM. V was trimmed by 6 bases and J by 12 bases, leaving 18 bases between them. There are 12 residues in the CDR3. The CDR3 coding sequence is TGTGCCAGCAGCCCGAGGGGCCAGGTACGGTACTTC. Translating it yields CASSPRGQVRYF.

This chain uses TRBV18 with TRBJ1-5; D not resolved. V lost 3 bases and J lost 4, with 10 bases in between. The CDR3 consists of 14 residues. The germline gives CDR1 KGHSH, CDR2 LQKENI. The CDR3 region has the DNA TGTGCCAGCTCACCCCAAAACGGGAATCAGCCCCAGCATTTT. It translates to CASSPQNGNQPQHF.

This chain links TRBV6-5 with TRBJ2-1; D gene uncertain. CDR3 length: 11 amino acids. Germline CDR1 MNHEY, CDR2 SVGAGI. Trimming shortened V by 6 bases and J by 8 bases, and 8 bases separated the two germline ends. CDR3 loop: CASRARDEQFF. The CDR3 DNA follows: TGTGCCAGCAGGGCTAGGGATGAGCAGTTCTTC.

The chain is built from TRBV25-1 and TRBJ1-1; D uncertain. Trimming stripped 7 bases from V and 1 base from J, with 13 bases between. Germline CDR1 and CDR2: MGHDK and SYGVNS. The CDR3 runs to 14 residues. The CDR3 region is CASTLTGRNTEAFF. In DNA, the CDR3 is TGTGCCAGCACCCTCACGGGCAGGAACACTGAAGCTTTCTTT.

This clone is medium-sized (0.01 to 0.1%). The chain employs TRBV19 and TRBJ2-7, with 7 bases that match TRBD1. Germline V gene lookup returns CDR1 LNHDA and CDR2 SQIVND (reference sequence). The CDR3 contains 14 residues. J was trimmed by 2 bases and V by 5 bases; bases with no gene match: 6. The CDR3 region is CASSGPGTAYEQYF. In DNA, the CDR3 is TGTGCCAGTAGTGGCCCCGGGACAGCCTACGAGCAGTACTTC.

The J gene is TRBJ1-1, the V gene TRBV19, with D unresolved. There are 13 residues in the CDR3. V was clipped by 3 bases and J by 0 bases, with 5 bases between them. CDR1 LNHDA and CDR2 SQIVND come from the germline V gene (reference sequence). Here the CDR3 DNA reads TGTGCCAGTAGTATGCAGGTGAACACTGAAGCTTTCTTT. It specifies CASSMQVNTEAFF.

The J gene is TRBJ1-5, the V gene TRBV27, with D unresolved. Looked up from germline, CDR1 is MNHEY and CDR2 is SMNVEV (reference sequence). The CDR3 is 11 residues long. The V gene lost 3 bases and the J gene lost 7 bases, with 4 bases spanning the gap. CDR3 DNA: TGTGCCAGCAGTTTGGGCCAGCCCCAGCATTTT. The encoded protein is CASSLGQPQHF.

V and J are TRBV30 and TRBJ2-4, with TRBD2 matching over 8 bases. This CDR3 contains 14 residues. Unmatched junction bases numbered 6, after V lost 2 bases and J lost 6 bases. Looked up from germline, CDR1 is GTSNPN and CDR2 is SVGIG (reference sequence). The CDR3 is CAWSFRSGRNIQYF. The CDR3 DNA sequence: TGTGCCTGGAGTTTTAGGAGCGGGAGAAACATTCAGTACTTC. Combining the CDR3 with reference TRBV30 and TRBJ2-4 gives the whole variable domain SQTIHQWPATLVQPVGSPLSLECTVEGTSNPNLYWYRQAAGRGLQLLFYSVGIGQISSEVPQNLSASRPQDRQFILSSKKLLLSDSGFYLCAWSFRSGRNIQYFGAGTRLSVL.

The genes are TRBV29-1 and TRBJ2-5; D call uncertain. This CDR3 spans 12 amino acids. CDR1 SQVTM and CDR2 ANQGSEA come from the germline V gene. V dropped 7 bases and J dropped 2 bases, with 11 bases sitting between them. CDR3 region: CSAKDHQETQYF. Here the CDR3 DNA reads TGCAGCGCAAAAGACCATCAAGAGACCCAGTACTTC.

The CDR3 coding sequence is TGTGCCAGCAGCTTAAGCGGAGGGTCAGCTAGCACAGATACGCAGTATTTT. It codes for CASSLSGGSASTDTQYF. This chain uses TRBV7-3 with TRBJ2-3; TRBD2 is a possible D gene (6 bases). Germline V CDR1 and CDR2: SGHTA, FQGTGA. This CDR3 is 17 amino acids long. V lost 1 base, J lost 0 bases, and 14 bases lay in between.

J is TRBJ1-1 and V is TRBV2; D is unresolved. V was cut by 8 bases and J by 6 bases, with 10 bases left in between. CDR3 length equals 11 residues. Germline V gives CDR1 SNHLY, CDR2 FYNNEI. CDR3 sequence: CASWEWAEAFF. CDR3 coding DNA: TGTGCCAGCTGGGAATGGGCTGAAGCTTTCTTT. The entire variable domain, with the rest obtained from reference TRBV2 and TRBJ1-1, is as follows: EPEVTQTPSHQVTQMGQEVILRCVPISNHLYFYWYRQILGQKVEFLVSFYNNEISEKSEIFDDQFSVERPDGSNFTLKIRSTKLEDSAMYFCASWEWAEAFFGQGTRLTVV.